This entry lists 2 T cell receptor beta chains sequenced from one sample in a study of radiation and T cells in renal cell carcinoma. Sequencing used immunoSEQ multiplex PCR; TCRdb keeps in-frame clones, though not all of them. The table shows approximately 83,000 clones, with 70% to 90% occurring only once. Regarding time point: blood 4 weeks post-SBRT, at nephrectomy. The treatment was: 15 Gy SBRT to primary tumor, nephrectomy 4 weeks later. Sequencing was performed on blood, taken from a patient whose treatment included radiotherapy and nephrectomy. These receptors were obtained from a man aged 45-65 years with renal cell carcinoma.

The CDR3: CASRGSIPHLYEQYF. CDR3 nucleotide sequence: TGTGCCAGCAGAGGGTCAATACCTCATCTCTACGAGCAGTACTTC. The chain uses TRBV6-1 and TRBJ2-7; no firm D call. The germline gives CDR1 MNHNS, CDR2 SASEGT. V lost 6 bases and J 3 bases, leaving 18 bases between the germline ends. This CDR3 comprises 15 residues.

This chain connects TRBV27 to TRBJ1-1; weak D call: TRBD1 (6 bases). The germline V gene encodes CDR1 MNHEY and CDR2 SMNVEV (reference sequence). V lost 5 bases and J 5 bases, leaving 15 bases between the germline ends. The CDR3 is 14 amino acids. The CDR3 sequence: CASSPGQFRTEAFF. The CDR3 DNA is TGTGCCAGCAGTCCAGGACAGTTTCGGACTGAAGCTTTCTTT.